This TCR beta chain was found in a study of T cell responses to AZD1222 COVID-19 vaccine. The study, taken as a whole, reports: Among those given AZD1222, only five or six were seropositive at baseline.

TCRdb keeps only in-frame clones here, not all; method: immunoSEQ multiplex PCR. The sample carries just under 95,000 clones, around 90% recorded once. V shed 3 bases and J shed 8 bases, with 8 bases lying between them. CDR1 and CDR2 from the germline V gene are LNHDA and SQIVND (reference sequence). There are 13 residues in the CDR3. As for this clone: Its target is unknown.

The TCR was taken from an adult in good health. This chain joins TRBV19 and TRBJ1-6; D not resolved. Sequencing was performed on peripheral blood, taken on day 0 of AZD1222 vaccination. CDR3 region: CASSIPPDSPLHF. DNA of the CDR3: TGTGCCAGTAGTATTCCTCCGGATTCACCCCTCCACTTT.